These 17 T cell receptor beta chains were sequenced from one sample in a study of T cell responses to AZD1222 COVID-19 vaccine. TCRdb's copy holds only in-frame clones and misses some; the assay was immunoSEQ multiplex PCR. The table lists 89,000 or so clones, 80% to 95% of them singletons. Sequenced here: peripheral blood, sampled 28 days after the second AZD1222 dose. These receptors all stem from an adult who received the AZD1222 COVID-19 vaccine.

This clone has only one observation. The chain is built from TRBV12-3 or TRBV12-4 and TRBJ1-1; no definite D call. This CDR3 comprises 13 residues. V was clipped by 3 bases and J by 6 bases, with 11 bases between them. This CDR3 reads CASSFRVLSEAFF. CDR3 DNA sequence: TGTGCCAGCAGTTTCCGGGTTTTGTCTGAAGCTTTCTTT.

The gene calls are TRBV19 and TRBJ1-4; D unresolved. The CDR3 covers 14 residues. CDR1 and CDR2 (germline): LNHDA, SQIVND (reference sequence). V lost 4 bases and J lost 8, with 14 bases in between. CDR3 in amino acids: CASSTPRIGEKLFF. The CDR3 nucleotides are TGTGCCAGTAGTACCCCGCGGATTGGGGAAAAACTGTTTTTT.

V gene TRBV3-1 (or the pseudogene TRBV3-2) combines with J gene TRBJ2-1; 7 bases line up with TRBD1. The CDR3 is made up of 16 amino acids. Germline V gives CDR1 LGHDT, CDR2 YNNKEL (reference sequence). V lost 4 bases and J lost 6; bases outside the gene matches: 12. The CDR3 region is CASSPKRGGAGNEQFF. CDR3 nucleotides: TGTGCCAGCAGCCCCAAGAGAGGGGGCGCGGGCAATGAGCAGTTCTTC.

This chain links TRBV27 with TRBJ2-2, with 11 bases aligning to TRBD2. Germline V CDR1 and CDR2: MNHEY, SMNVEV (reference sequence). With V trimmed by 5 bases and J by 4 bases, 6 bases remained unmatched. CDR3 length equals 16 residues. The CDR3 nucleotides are TGTGCCAGCAGTCGGCTAGCGGGAGGCGGCACCGGGGAGCTGTTTTTT. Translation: CASSRLAGGGTGELFF.

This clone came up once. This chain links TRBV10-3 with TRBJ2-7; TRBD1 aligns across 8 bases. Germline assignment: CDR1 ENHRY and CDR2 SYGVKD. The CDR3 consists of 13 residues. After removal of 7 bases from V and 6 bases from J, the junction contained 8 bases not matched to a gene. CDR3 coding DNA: TGTGCCATCACCGACGGACAGGGTGGCGAGCAGTACTTC. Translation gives CAITDGQGGEQYF.

The CDR3 DNA is TGCGCCAGCAGCTTGGAAAGGGGAAGAACCGGGGAGCTGTTTTTT. It yields the protein CASSLERGRTGELFF. The gene calls are TRBV5-1 and TRBJ2-2; weak D call: TRBD1 (5 bases). Trimming removed 0 bases from V and 5 bases from J, with 11 bases in between. The CDR3 contains 15 residues. Germline-derived CDR1 and CDR2 are SGHRS and YFSETQ.

CDR3 residues: CASSLGGSGETQYF. In nucleotides, the CDR3 is TGTGCCAGCAGCCTAGGGGGTAGCGGAGAGACCCAGTACTTC. This chain links TRBV9 with TRBJ2-5, with D possibly called TRBD1 or TRBD2 (6 bases each). CDR3 length: 14 amino acids. Germline V gene sequence: CDR1 SGDLS, CDR2 YYNGEE. V lost 4 bases and J lost 4, with 14 bases in between.

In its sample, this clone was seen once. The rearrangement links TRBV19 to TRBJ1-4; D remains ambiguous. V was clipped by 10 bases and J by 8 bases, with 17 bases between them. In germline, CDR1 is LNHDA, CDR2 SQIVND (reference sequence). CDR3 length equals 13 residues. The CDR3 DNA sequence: TGTGCCACCTCAAGAACATCAGGAGAAAAACTGTTTTTT. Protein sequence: CATSRTSGEKLFF.

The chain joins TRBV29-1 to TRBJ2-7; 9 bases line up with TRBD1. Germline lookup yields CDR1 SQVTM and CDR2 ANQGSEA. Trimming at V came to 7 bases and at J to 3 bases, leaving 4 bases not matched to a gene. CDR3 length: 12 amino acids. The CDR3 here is CSAPTGGYEQYF. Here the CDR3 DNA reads TGCAGCGCCCCGACAGGGGGCTACGAGCAGTACTTC.

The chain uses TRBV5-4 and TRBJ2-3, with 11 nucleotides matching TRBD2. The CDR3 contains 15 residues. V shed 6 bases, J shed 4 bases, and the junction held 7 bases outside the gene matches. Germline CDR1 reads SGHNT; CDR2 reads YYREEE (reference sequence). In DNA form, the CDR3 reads TGTGCCAGCATTGTAGCGGGAGGGCCCCCAGATACGCAGTATTTT. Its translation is CASIVAGGPPDTQYF.

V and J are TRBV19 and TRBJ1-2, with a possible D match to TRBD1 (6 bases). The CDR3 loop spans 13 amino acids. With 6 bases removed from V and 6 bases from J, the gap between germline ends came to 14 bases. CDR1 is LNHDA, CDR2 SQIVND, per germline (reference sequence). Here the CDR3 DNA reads TGTGCCAGTAGGCGGGCAGGGGAAAATGGCTACACCTTC. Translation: CASRRAGENGYTF.

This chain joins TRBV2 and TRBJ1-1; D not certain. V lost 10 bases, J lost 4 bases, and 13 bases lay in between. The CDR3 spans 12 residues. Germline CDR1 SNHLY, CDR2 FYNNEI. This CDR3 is CATYKDRTEAFF. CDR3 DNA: TGTGCCACCTATAAGGACCGCACTGAAGCTTTCTTT.

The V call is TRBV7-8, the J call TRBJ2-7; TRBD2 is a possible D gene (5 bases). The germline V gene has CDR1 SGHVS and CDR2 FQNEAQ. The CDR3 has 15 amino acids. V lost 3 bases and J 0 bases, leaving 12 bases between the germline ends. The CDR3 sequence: CASSLRASHSYEQYF. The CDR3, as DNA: TGTGCCAGCAGCTTGAGGGCTAGCCACTCCTACGAGCAGTACTTC.

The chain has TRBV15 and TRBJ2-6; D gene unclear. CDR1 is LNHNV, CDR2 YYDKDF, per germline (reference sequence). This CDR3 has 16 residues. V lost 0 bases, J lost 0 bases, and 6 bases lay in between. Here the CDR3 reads CATSRDVSSGANVLTF. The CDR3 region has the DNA TGTGCCACCAGCAGAGATGTCAGCTCTGGGGCCAACGTCCTGACTTTC.

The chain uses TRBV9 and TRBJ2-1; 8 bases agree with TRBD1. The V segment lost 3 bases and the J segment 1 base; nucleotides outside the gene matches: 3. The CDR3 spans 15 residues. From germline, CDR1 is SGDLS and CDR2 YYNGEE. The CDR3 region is CASSDTGGSYNEQFF. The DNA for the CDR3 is TGTGCCAGCAGCGATACAGGGGGGTCCTACAATGAGCAGTTCTTC.

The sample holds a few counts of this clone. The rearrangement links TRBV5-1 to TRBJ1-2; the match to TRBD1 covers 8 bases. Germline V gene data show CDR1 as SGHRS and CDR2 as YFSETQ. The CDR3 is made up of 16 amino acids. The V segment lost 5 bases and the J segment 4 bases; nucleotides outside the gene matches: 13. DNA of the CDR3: TGCGCCAGCAGATCTGGACCGGGACAGGATATCTATGGCTACACCTTC. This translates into CASRSGPGQDIYGYTF.

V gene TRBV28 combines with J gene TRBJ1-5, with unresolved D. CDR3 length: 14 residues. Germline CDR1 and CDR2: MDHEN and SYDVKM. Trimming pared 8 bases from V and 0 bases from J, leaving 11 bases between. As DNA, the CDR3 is TGTGCCAGCCCAATGACCGTTAGCAATCAGCCCCAGCATTTT. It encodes CASPMTVSNQPQHF.